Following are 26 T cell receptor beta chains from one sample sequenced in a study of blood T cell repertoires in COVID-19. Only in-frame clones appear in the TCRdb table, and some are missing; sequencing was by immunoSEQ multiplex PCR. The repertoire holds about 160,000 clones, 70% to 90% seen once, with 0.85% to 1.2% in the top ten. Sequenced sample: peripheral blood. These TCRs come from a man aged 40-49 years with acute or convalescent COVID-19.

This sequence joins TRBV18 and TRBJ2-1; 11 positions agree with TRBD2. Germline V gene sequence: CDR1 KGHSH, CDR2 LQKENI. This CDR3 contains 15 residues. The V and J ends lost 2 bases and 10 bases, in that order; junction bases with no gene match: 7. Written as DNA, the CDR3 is TGTGCCAGCTCACCAAGGCCTAGCGGGGGGCGGGAGCAGTTCTTC. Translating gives CASSPRPSGGREQFF.

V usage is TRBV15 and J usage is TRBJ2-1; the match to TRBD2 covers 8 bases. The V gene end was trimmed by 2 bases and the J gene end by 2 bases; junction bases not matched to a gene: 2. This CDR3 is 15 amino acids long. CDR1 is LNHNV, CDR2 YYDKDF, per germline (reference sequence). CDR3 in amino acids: CATSRRGGTYNEQFF. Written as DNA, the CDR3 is TGTGCCACCAGCAGACGGGGGGGCACCTACAATGAGCAGTTCTTC. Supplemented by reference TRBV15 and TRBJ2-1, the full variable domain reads DAMVIQNPRYQVTQFGKPVTLSCSQTLNHNVMYWYQQKSSQAPKLLFHYYDKDFNNEADTPDNFQSRRPNTSFCFLDIRSPGLGDTAMYLCATSRRGGTYNEQFFGPGTRLTVL.

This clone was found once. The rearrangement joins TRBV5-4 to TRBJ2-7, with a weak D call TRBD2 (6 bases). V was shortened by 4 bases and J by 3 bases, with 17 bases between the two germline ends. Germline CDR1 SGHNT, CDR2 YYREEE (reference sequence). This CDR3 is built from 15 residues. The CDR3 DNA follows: TGTGCCAGCAGCCGGTTGAGGGAGGCAGACTACGAGCAGTACTTC. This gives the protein CASSRLREADYEQYF.

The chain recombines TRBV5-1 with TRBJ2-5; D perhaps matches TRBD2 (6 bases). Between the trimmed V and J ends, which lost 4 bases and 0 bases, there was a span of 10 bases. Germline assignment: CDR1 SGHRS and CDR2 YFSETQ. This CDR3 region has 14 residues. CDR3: CASSPAGYQETQYF. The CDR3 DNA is TGCGCCAGCAGCCCGGCGGGGTACCAAGAGACCCAGTACTTC.

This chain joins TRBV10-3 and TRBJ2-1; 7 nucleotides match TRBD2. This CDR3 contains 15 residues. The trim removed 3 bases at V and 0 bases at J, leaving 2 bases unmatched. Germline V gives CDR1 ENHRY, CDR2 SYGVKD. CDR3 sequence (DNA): TGTGCCATCAGTGACGGGGGGAGCTCCTACAATGAGCAGTTCTTC. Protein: CAISDGGSSYNEQFF.

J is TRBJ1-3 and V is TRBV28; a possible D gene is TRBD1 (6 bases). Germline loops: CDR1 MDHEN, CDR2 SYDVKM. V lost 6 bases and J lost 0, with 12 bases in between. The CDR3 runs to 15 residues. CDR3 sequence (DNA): TGTGCCAGCAGGAAAACAGGGTTCTCTGGAAACACCATATATTTT. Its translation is CASRKTGFSGNTIYF.

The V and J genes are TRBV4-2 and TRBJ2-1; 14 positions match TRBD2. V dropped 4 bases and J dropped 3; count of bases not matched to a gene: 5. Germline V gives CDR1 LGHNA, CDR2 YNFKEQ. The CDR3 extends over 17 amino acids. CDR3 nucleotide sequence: TGTGCCAGCAGCCCGACTAGCGGGGGGGCCTTCTACAATGAGCAGTTCTTC. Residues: CASSPTSGGAFYNEQFF.

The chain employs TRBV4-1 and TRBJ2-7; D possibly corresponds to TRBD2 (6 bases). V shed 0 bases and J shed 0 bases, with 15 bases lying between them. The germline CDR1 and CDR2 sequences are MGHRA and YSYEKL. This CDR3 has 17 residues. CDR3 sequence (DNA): TGCGCCAGCAGCCAAGATGGGCAGACGGGAGACTCCTACGAGCAGTACTTC. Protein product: CASSQDGQTGDSYEQYF.

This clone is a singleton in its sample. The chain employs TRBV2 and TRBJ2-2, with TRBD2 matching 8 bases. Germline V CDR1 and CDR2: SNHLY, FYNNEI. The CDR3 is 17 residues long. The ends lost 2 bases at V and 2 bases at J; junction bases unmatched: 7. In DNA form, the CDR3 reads TGTGCCAGCAGTGAACGTCGGGCGGGAGGAAACACCGGGGAGCTGTTTTTT. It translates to CASSERRAGGNTGELFF.

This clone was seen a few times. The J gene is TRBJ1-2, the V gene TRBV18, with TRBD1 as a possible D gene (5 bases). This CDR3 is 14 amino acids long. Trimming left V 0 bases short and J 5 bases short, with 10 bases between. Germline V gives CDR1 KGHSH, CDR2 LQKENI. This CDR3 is CASSPPSAGYGYTF. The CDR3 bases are TGTGCCAGCTCACCACCTTCGGCAGGGTATGGCTACACCTTC. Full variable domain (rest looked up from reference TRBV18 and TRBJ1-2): NAGVMQNPRHLVRRRGQEARLRCSPMKGHSHVYWYRQLPEEGLKFMVYLQKENIIDESGMPKERFSAEFPKEGPSILRIQQVVRGDSAAYFCASSPPSAGYGYTFGSGTRLTVV.

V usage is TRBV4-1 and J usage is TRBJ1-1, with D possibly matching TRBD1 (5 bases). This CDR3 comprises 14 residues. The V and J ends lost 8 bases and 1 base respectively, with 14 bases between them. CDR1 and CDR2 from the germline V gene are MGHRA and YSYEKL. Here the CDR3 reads CASGFGGGNTEAFF. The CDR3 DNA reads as TGCGCCAGCGGGTTCGGGGGAGGGAACACTGAAGCTTTCTTT.

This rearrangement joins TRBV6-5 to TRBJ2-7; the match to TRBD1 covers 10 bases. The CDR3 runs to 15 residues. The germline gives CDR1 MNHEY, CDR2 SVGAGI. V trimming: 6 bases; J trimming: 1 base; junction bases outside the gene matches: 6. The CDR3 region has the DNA TGTGCCAGCAGAAAATGGGACAGGGGTTCCTACGAGCAGTACTTC. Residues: CASRKWDRGSYEQYF.

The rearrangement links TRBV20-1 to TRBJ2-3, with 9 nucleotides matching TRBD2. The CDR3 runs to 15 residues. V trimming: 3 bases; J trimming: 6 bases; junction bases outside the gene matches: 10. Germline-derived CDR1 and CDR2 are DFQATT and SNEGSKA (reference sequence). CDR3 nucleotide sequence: TGCAGTGCTAGTATTGCGGCGGGGGGGCTTGATACGCAGTATTTT. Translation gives CSASIAAGGLDTQYF.

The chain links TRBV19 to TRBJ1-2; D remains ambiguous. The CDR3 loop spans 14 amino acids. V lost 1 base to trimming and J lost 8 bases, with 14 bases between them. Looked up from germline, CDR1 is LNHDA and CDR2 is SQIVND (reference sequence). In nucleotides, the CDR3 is TGTGCCAGTAGTATAGCCGGCGGCCCCGTCGGCTACACCTTC. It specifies CASSIAGGPVGYTF. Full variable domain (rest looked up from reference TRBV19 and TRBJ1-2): DGGITQSPKYLFRKEGQNVTLSCEQNLNHDAMYWYRQDPGQGLRLIYYSQIVNDFQKGDIAEGYSVSREKKESFPLTVTSAQKNPTAFYLCASSIAGGPVGYTFGSGTRLTVV.

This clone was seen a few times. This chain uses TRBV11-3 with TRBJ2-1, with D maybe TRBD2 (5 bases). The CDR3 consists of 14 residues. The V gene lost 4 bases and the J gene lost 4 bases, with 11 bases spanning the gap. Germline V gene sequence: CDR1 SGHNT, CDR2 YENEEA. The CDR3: CASSSTSGYNEQFF. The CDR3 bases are TGTGCCAGCAGCTCCACGTCGGGGTACAATGAGCAGTTCTTC.

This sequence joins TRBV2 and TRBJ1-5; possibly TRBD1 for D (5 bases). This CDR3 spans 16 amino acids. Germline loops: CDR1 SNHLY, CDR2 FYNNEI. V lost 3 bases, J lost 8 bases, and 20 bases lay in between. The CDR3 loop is CASSDWVKGEREPQHF. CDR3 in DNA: TGTGCCAGCAGTGATTGGGTTAAAGGGGAGCGGGAGCCCCAGCATTTT. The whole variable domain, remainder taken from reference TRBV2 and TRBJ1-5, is EPEVTQTPSHQVTQMGQEVILRCVPISNHLYFYWYRQILGQKVEFLVSFYNNEISEKSEIFDDQFSVERPDGSNFTLKIRSTKLEDSAMYFCASSDWVKGEREPQHFGDGTRLSIL.

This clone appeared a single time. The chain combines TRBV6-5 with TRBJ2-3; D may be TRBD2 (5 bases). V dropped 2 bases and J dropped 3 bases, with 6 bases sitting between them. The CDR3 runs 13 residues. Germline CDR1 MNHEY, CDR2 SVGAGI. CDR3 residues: CASSYPGTDTQYF. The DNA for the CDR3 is TGTGCCAGCAGTTACCCGGGGACAGATACGCAGTATTTT.

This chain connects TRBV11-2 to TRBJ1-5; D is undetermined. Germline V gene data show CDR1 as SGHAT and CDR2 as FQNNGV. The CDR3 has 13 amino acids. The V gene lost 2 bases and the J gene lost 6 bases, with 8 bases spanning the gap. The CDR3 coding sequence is TGTGCCAGCAGCTTACAGGCGACTCAGCCCCAGCATTTT. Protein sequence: CASSLQATQPQHF.

The DNA of the CDR3 is TGTGCCAGCAGCTTAGGACAGGCTGGAGGCTACACCTTC. Encoded protein: CASSLGQAGGYTF. This chain connects TRBV11-2 to TRBJ1-2, with a tentative D call TRBD1 (6 bases). Trimming removed 1 base at V and 8 bases at J, with 11 bases between. The CDR3 is made up of 13 amino acids. Germline V gives CDR1 SGHAT, CDR2 FQNNGV.

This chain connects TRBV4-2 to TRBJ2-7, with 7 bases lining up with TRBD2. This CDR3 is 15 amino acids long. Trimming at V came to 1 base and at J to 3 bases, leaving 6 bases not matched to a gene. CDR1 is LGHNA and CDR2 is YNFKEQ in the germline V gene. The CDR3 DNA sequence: TGTGCCAGCAGCCAAGGAAGAGCTAGCGGCTACGAGCAGTACTTC. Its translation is CASSQGRASGYEQYF.

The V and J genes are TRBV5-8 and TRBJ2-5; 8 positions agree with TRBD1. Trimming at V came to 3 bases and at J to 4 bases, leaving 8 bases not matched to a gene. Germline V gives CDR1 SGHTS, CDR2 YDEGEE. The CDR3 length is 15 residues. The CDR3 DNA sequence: TGTGCCAGCAGCTCACAGGGGGGAGTGGCAGAGACCCAGTACTTC. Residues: CASSSQGGVAETQYF.

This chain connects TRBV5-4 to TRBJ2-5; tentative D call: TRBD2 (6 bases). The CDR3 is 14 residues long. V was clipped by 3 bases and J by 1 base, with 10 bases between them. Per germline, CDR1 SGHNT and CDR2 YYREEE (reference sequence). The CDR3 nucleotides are TGTGCCAGCAGCTCGGAGGGCCTCCAAGAGACCCAGTACTTC. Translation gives CASSSEGLQETQYF.

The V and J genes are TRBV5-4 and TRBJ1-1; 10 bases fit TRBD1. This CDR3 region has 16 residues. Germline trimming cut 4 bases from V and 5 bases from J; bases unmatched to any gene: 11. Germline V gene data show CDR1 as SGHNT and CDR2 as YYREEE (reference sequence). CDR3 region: CASSGGDRGRETEAFF. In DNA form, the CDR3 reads TGTGCCAGCAGCGGGGGGGACAGGGGACGGGAAACTGAAGCTTTCTTT.

The CDR3 coding sequence is TGTGCCAGCTCACCGGGACTGGACTCCTACGAGCAGTACTTC. It encodes CASSPGLDSYEQYF. The J gene is TRBJ2-7, the V gene TRBV18, with a weak D call TRBD2 (6 bases). The germline CDR1 and CDR2 sequences are KGHSH and LQKENI. The ends were cut back, 3 bases at V and 0 bases at J, with 9 bases in the middle. There are 14 residues in the CDR3.

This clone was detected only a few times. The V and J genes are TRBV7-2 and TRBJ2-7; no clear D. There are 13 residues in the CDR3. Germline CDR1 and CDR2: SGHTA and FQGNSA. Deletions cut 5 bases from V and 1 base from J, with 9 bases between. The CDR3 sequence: CASSPRMSYEQYF. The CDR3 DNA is TGTGCCAGCAGCCCTAGGATGTCCTACGAGCAGTACTTC.

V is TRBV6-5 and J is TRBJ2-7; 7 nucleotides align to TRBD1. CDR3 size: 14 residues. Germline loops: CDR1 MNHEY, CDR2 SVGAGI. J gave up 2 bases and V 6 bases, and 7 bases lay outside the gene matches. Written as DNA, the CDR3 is TGTGCCAGCAGAACTAACCAGGGGGCCTACGAGCAGTACTTC. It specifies CASRTNQGAYEQYF.